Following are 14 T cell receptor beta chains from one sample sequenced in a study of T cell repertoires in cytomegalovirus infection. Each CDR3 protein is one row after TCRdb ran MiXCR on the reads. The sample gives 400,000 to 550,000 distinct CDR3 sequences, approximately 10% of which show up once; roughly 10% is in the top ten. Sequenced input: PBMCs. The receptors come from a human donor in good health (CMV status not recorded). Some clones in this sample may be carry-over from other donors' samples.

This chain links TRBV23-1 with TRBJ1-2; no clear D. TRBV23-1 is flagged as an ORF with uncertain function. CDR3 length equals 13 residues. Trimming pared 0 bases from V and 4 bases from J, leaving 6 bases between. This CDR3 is CASSQSQAYGYTF. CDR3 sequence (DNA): TGCGCCAGCAGTCAATCTCAGGCCTATGGCTACACCTTC.

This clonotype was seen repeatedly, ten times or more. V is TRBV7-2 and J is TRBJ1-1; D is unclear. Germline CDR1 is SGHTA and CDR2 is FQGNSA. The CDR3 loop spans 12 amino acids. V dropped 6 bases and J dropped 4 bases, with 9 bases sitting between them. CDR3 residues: CASRLDITEAFF. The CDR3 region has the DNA TGTGCCAGCAGACTCGACATCACTGAAGCTTTCTTT.

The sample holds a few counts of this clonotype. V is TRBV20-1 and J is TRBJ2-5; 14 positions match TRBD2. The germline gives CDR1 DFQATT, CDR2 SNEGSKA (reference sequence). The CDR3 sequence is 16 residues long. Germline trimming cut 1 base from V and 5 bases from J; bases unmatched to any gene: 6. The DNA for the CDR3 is TGCAGTGCTAGAGGAGGACTAGCGGGAGGTGGGGAGACCCAGTACTTC. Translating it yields CSARGGLAGGGETQYF.

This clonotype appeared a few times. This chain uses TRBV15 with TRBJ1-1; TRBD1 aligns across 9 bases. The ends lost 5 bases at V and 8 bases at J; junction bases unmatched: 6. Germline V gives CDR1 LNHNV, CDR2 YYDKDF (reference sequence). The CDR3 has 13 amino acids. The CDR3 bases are TGTGCCACCAGCCTAACAGGGGGCTTAGAAGCTTTCTTT. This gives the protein CATSLTGGLEAFF. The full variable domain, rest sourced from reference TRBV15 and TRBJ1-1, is DAMVIQNPRYQVTQFGKPVTLSCSQTLNHNVMYWYQQKSSQAPKLLFHYYDKDFNNEADTPDNFQSRRPNTSFCFLDIRSPGLGDTAMYLCATSLTGGLEAFFGQGTRLTVV.

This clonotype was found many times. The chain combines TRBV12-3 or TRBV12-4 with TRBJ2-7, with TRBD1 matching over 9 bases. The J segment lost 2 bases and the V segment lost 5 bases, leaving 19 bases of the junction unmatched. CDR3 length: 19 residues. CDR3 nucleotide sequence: TGTGCCAGCAGTGACGAAGCAAGCTGGGGGACAGGGATTACCTACGAGCAGTACTTC. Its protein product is CASSDEASWGTGITYEQYF.

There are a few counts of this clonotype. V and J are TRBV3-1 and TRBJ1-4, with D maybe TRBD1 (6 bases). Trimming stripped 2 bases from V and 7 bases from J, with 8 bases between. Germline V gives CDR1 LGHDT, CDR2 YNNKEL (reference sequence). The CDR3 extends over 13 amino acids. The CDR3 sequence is CASSQRGGEKLFF. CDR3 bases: TGTGCCAGCAGCCAACGAGGGGGTGAAAAACTGTTTTTT.

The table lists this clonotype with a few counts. The CDR3 sequence is CASSIGILADSYEQYF. Written as DNA, the CDR3 is TGTGCCAGTAGTATAGGTATCCTAGCGGACTCCTACGAGCAGTACTTC. The V gene is TRBV19, the J gene TRBJ2-7; TRBD2 aligns across 7 bases. The germline V gene encodes CDR1 LNHDA and CDR2 SQIVND (reference sequence). V lost 1 base and J lost 0; bases outside the gene matches: 6. The CDR3 extends over 16 amino acids. Based on the CDR3 plus reference TRBV19 and TRBJ2-7, the full variable domain is DGGITQSPKYLFRKEGQNVTLSCEQNLNHDAMYWYRQDPGQGLRLIYYSQIVNDFQKGDIAEGYSVSREKKESFPLTVTSAQKNPTAFYLCASSIGILADSYEQYFGPGTRLTVT.

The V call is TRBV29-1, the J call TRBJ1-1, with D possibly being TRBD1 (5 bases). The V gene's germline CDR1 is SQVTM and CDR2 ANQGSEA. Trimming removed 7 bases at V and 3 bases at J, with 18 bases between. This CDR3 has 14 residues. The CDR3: CSAWGSQGHTEAFF. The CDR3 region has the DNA TGCAGCGCCTGGGGCAGCCAAGGGCACACTGAAGCTTTCTTT.

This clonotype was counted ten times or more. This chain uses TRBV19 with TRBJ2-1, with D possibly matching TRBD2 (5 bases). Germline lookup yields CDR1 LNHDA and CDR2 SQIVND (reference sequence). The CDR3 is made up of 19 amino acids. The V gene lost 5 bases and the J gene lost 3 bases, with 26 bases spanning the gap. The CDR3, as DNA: TGTGCCAGTAGTCGAGTACCGCGAGGGCTCCAGTCCTACTACAATGAGCAGTTCTTC. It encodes CASSRVPRGLQSYYNEQFF.

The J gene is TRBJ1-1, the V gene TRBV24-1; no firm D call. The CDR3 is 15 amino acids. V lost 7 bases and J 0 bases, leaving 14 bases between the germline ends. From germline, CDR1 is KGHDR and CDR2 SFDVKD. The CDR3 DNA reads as TGTGCCACCAGGGAGAGGCGCACAATGAACACTGAAGCTTTCTTT. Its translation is CATRERRTMNTEAFF.

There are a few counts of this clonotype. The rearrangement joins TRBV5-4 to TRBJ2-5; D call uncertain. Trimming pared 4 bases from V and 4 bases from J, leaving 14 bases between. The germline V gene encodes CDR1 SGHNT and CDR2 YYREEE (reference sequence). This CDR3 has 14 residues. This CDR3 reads CASSPPEGGETQYF. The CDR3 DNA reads TGTGCCAGCAGCCCGCCTGAAGGCGGAGAGACCCAGTACTTC.

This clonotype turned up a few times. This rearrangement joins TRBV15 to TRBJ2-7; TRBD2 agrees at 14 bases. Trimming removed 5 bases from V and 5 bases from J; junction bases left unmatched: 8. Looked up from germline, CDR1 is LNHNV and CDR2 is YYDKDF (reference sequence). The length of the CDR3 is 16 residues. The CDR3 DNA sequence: TGTGCCACCAGCGGACCCGGGACTAGCGGGAGACACGAGCAGTACTTC. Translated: CATSGPGTSGRHEQYF.

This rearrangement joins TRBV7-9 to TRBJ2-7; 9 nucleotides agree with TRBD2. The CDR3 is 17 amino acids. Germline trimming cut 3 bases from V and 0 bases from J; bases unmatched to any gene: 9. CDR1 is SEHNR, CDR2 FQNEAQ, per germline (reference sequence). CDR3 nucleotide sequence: TGTGCCAGCAGCTTTGCGGGGGGGCGGACAGCCTCCTACGAGCAGTACTTC. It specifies CASSFAGGRTASYEQYF.

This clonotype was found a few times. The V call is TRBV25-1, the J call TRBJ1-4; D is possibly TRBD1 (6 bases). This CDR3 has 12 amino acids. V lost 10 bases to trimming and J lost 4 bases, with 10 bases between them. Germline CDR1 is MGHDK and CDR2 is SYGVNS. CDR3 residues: CATQGLNEKLFF. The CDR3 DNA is TGTGCCACCCAGGGGCTTAATGAAAAACTGTTTTTT.